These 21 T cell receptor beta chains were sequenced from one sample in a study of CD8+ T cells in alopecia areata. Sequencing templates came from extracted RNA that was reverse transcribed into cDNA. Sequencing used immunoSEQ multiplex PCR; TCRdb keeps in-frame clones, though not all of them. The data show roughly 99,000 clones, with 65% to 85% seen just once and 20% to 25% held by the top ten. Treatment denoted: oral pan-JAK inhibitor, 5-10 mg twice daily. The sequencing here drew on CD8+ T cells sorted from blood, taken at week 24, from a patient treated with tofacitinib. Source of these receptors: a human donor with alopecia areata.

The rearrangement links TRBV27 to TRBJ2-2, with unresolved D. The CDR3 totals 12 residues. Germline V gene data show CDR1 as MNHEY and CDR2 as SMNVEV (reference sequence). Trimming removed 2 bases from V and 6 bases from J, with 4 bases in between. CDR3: CASSLVAGELFF. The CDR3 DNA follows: TGTGCCAGCAGTTTAGTCGCCGGGGAGCTGTTTTTT.

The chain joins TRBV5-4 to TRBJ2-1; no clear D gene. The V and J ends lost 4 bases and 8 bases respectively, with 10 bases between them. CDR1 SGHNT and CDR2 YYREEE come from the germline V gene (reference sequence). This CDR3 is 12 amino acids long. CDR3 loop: CASSVRVDEQFF. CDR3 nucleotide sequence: TGTGCCAGCAGCGTAAGGGTGGATGAGCAGTTCTTC.

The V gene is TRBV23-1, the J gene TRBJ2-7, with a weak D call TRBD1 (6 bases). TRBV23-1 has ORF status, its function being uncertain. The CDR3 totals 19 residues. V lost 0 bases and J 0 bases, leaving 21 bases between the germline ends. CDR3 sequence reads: CASSQSIFLSGTTSYEQYF. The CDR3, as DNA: TGCGCCAGCAGTCAATCGATTTTCTTATCCGGGACAACCTCCTACGAGCAGTACTTC.

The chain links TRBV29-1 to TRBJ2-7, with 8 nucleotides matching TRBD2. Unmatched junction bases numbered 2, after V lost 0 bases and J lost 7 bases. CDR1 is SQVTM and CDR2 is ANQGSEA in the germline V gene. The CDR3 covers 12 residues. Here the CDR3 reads CSVEDGGREQYF. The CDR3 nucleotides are TGCAGCGTTGAAGATGGCGGGAGGGAGCAGTACTTC.

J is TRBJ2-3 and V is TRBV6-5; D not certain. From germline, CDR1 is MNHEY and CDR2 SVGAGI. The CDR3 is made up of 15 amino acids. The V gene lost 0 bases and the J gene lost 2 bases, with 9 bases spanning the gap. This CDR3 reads CASSYSTADTDTQYF. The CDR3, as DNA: TGTGCCAGCAGTTACTCGACTGCCGACACAGATACGCAGTATTTT.

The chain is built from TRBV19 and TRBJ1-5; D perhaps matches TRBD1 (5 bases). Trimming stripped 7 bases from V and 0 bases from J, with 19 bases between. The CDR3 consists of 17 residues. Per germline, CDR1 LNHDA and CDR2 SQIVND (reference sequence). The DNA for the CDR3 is TGTGCCAGTATCTCGCGGGACGGATCGTATAGCAATCAGCCCCAGCATTTT. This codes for CASISRDGSYSNQPQHF.

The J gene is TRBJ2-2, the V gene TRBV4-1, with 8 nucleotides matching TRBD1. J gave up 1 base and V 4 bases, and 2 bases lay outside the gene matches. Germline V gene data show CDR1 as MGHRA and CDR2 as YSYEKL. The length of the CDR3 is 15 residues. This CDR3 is CASSRGTGNTGELFF. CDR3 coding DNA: TGCGCCAGCAGCCGCGGGACAGGGAACACCGGGGAGCTGTTTTTT.

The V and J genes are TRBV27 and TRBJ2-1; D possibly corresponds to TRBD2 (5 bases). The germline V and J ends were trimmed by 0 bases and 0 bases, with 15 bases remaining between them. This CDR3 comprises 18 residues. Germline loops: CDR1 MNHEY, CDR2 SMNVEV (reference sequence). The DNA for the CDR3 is TGTGCCAGCAGTTTATCGTTTTCCGGGGAACTCTCCTACAATGAGCAGTTCTTC. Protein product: CASSLSFSGELSYNEQFF.

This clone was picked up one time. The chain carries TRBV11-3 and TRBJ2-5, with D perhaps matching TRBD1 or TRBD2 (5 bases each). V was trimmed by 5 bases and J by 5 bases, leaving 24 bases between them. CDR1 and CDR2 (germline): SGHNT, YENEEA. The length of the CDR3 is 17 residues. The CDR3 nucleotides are TGTGCCAGCAGCCCACCCGGTCCCGGGGCTTCCGGTGAGACCCAGTACTTC. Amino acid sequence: CASSPPGPGASGETQYF.

For the CDR3, the DNA is TGTGCCAGCAGCGCAGGGAGGGGGGCCAACGTCCTGACTTTC. Translation gives CASSAGRGANVLTF. The rearrangement uses TRBV7-8 and TRBJ2-6; perhaps TRBD2 as D (6 bases). Germline CDR1 is SGHVS and CDR2 is FQNEAQ. The CDR3 spans 14 residues. The V and J ends lost 5 bases and 4 bases respectively, with 9 bases between them. Full variable domain (outside the CDR3, taken from reference TRBV7-8 and TRBJ2-6): GAGVSQSPRYKVAKRGQDVALRCDPISGHVSLFWYQQALGQGPEFLTYFQNEAQLDKSGLPSDRFFAERPEGSVSTLKIQRTQQEDSAVYLCASSAGRGANVLTFGAGSRLTVL.

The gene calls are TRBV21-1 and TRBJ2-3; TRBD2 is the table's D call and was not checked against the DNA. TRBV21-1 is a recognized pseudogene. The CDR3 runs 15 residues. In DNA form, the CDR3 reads TGTGCCAGCAGCAGAGCCAGGACTTTTCCAGATACGCAGTATTTT. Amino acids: CASSRARTFPDTQYF.

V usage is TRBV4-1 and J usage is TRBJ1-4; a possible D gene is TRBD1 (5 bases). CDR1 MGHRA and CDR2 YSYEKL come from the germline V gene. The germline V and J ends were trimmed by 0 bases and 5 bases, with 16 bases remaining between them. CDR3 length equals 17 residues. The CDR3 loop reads CASSQDKRREGNEKLFF. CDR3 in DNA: TGCGCCAGCAGCCAAGATAAGCGGAGAGAGGGGAATGAAAAACTGTTTTTT.

CDR3 residues: CASSFPGILMVDTEAFF. The CDR3 DNA is TGTGCCAGCAGCTTTCCAGGGATATTGATGGTGGACACTGAAGCTTTCTTT. V and J are TRBV7-8 and TRBJ1-1; D possibly corresponds to TRBD1 (5 bases). Trimming pared 3 bases from V and 3 bases from J, leaving 20 bases between. CDR3 length: 17 residues. The germline V gene encodes CDR1 SGHVS and CDR2 FQNEAQ.

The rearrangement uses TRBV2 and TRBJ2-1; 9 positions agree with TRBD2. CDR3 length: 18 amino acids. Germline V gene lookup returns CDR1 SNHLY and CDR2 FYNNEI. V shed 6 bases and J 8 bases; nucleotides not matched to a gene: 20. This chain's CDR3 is CASSSPAGGGVAFDEQFF. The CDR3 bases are TGTGCCAGCAGCTCCCCGGCGGGGGGGGGCGTCGCGTTTGATGAGCAGTTCTTC.

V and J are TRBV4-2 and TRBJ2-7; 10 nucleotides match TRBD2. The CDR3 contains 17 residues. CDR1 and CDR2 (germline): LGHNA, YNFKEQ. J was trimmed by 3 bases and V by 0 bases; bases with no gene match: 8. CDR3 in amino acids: CASSQESGGAPDYEQYF. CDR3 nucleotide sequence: TGTGCCAGCAGCCAAGAGAGCGGGGGGGCCCCCGACTACGAGCAGTACTTC.

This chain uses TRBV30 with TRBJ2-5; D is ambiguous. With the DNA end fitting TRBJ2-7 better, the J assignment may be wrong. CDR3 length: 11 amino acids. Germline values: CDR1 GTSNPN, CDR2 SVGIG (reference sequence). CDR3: CAWSVSYEQYF. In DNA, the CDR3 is TGTGCCTGGAGCGTATCCTACGAGCAGTACTTC.

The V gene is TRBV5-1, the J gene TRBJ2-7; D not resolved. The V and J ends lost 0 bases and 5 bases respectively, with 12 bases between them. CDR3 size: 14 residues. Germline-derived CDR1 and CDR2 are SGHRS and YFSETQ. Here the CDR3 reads CASSLVVTSDEQYF. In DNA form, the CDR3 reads TGCGCCAGCAGCTTGGTCGTCACTTCTGACGAGCAGTACTTC.

Written as DNA, the CDR3 is TGTGCCTGGACCCTGACCGGGGAGCTGTTTTTT. This translates into CAWTLTGELFF. V and J are TRBV30 and TRBJ2-2; D gene unclear. CDR1 is GTSNPN and CDR2 is SVGIG in the germline V gene (reference sequence). Trimming left V 4 bases short and J 5 bases short, with 5 bases between. The CDR3 contains 11 residues.

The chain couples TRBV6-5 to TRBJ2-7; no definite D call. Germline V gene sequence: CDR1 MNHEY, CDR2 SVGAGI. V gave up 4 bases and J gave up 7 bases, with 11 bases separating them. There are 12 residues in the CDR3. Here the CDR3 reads CASSFFLGEQYF. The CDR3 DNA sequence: TGTGCCAGCAGTTTTTTCCTTGGAGAGCAGTACTTC.

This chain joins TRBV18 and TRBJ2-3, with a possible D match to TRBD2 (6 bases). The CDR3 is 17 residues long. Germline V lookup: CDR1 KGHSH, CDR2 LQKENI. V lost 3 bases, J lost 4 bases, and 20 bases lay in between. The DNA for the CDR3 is TGTGCCAGCTCACCTAGTCGGGGGAGCGTCTTCCCAGATACGCAGTATTTT. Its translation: CASSPSRGSVFPDTQYF.

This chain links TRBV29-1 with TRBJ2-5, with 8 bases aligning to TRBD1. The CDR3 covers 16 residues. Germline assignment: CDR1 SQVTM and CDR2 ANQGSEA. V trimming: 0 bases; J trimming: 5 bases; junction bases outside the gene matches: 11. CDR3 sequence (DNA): TGCAGCGTTGAAGATACCCAGGGGGCGCGAGGGGAGACCCAGTACTTC. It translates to CSVEDTQGARGETQYF.